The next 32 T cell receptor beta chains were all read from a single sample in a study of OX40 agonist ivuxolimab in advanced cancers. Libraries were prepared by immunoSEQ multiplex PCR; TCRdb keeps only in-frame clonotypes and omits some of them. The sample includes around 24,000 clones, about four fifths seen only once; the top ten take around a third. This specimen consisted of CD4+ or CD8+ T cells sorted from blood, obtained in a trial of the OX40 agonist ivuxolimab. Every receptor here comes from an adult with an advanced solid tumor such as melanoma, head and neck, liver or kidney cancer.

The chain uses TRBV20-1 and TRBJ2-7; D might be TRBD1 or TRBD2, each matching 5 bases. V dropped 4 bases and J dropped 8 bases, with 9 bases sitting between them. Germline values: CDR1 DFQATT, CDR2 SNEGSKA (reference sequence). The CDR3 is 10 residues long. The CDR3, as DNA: TGCAGTGCTATATGGGACCAGCAGTACTTC. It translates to CSAIWDQQYF.

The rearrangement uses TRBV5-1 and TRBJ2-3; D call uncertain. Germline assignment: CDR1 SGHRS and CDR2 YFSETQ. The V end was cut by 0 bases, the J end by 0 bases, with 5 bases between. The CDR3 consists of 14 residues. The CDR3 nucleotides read TGCGCCAGCAGCTTGGTGGGCAGCACAGATACGCAGTATTTT. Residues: CASSLVGSTDTQYF.

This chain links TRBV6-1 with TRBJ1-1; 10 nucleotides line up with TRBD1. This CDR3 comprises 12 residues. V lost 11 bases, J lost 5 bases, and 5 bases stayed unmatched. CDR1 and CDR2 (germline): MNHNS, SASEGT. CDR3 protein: CAGGQGGTEAFF. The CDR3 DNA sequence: TGTGCCGGCGGACAGGGGGGGACTGAAGCTTTCTTT.

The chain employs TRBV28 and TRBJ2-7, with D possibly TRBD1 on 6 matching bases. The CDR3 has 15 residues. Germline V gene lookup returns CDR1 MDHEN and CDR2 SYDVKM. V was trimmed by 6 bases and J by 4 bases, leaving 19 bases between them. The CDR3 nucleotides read TGTGCCAGCAGATCGACGGACAGACCTCAATACGAGCAGTACTTC. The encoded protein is CASRSTDRPQYEQYF.

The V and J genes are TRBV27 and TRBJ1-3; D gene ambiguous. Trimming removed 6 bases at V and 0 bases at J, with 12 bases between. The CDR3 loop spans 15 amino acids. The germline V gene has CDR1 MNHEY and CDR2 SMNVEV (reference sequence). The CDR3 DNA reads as TGTGCCAGCAGCCCAGGTGGCCACTCTGGAAACACCATATATTTT. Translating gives CASSPGGHSGNTIYF.

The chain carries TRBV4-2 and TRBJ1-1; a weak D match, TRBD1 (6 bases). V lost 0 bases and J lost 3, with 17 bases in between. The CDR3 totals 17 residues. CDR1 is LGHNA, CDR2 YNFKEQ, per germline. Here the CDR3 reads CASSQDHSWGQDTEAFF. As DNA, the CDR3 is TGTGCCAGCAGCCAAGACCACTCCTGGGGGCAGGACACTGAAGCTTTCTTT.

The CDR3 DNA follows: TGTGCCAGCAGCTTAACAGGGGGCCCTCAAGAGACCCAGTACTTC. This encodes CASSLTGGPQETQYF. J is TRBJ2-5 and V is TRBV11-2; TRBD1 matches at 9 bases. V lost 2 bases, J lost 2 bases, and 3 bases stayed unmatched. Per the germline V gene, CDR1 is SGHAT and CDR2 is FQNNGV. The CDR3 has 15 residues.

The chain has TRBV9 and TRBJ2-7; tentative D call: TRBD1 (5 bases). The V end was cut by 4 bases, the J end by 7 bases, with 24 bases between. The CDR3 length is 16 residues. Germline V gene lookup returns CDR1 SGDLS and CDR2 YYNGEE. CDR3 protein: CASSSHGQGPILEQYF. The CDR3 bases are TGTGCCAGCAGCTCCCACGGTCAGGGTCCAATCTTAGAGCAGTACTTC.

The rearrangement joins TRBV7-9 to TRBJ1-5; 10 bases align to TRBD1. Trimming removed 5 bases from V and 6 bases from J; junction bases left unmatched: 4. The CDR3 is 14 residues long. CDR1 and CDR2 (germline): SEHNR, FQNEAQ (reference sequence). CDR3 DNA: TGTGCCAGCAGCCGGGGGACAGGGGTTCAGCCCCAGCATTTT. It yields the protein CASSRGTGVQPQHF. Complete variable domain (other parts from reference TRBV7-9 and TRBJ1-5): DTGVSQNPRHKITKRGQNVTFRCDPISEHNRLYWYRQTLGQGPEFLTYFQNEAQLEKSRLLSDRFSAERPKGSFSTLEIQRTEQGDSAMYLCASSRGTGVQPQHFGDGTRLSIL.

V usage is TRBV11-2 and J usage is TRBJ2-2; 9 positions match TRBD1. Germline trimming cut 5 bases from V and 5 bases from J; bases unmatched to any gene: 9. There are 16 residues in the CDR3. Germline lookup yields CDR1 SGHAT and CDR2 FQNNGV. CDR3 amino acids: CASSPLWTGDTGELFF. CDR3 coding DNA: TGTGCCAGCAGCCCCCTATGGACAGGGGATACCGGGGAGCTGTTTTTT.

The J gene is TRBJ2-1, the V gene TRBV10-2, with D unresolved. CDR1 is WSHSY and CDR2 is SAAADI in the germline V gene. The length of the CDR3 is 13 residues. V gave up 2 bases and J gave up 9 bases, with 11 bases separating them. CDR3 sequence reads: CASSERAAGEQFF. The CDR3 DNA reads TGCGCCAGCAGTGAGAGGGCGGCAGGTGAGCAGTTCTTC.

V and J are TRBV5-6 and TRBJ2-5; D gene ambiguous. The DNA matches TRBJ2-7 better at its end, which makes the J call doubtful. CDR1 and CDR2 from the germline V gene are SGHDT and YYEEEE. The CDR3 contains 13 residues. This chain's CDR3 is CASSLTASYEQYF. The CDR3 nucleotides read TGTGCCAGCAGCTTGACGGCGTCCTACGAGCAGTACTTC.

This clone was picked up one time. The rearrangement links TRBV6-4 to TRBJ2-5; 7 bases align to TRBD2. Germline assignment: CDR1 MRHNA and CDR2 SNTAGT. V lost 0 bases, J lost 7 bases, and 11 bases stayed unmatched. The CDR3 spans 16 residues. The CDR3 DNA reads TGTGCCAGCAGTGACTCGACGGGGGAGGGTAGTTCGACCCAGTACTTC. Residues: CASSDSTGEGSSTQYF.

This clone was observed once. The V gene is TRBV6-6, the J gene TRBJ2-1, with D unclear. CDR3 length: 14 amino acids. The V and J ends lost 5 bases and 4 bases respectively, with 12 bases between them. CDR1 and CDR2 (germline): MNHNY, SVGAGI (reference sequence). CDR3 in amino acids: CASSRDVIYNEQFF. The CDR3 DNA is TGTGCCAGCAGTCGAGACGTCATATACAATGAGCAGTTCTTC.

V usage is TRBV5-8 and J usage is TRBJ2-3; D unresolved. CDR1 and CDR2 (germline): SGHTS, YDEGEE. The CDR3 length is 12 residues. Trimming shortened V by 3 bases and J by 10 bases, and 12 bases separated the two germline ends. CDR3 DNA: TGTGCCAGCAGCTATGTAGAATTGGCGCAGTATTTT. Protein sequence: CASSYVELAQYF.

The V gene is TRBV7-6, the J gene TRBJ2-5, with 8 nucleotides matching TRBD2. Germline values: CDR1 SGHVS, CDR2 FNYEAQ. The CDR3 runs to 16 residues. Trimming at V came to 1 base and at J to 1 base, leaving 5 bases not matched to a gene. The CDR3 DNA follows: TGTGCCAGCAGCTTAGTCGGCGGGGGGCTCCAAGAGACCCAGTACTTC. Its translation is CASSLVGGGLQETQYF.

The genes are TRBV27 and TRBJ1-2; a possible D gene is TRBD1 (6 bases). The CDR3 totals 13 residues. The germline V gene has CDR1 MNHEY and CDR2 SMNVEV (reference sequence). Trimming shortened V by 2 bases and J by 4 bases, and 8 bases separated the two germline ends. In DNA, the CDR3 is TGTGCCAGCAGTTTAGCCAGGGGCTATGGCTACACCTTC. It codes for CASSLARGYGYTF.

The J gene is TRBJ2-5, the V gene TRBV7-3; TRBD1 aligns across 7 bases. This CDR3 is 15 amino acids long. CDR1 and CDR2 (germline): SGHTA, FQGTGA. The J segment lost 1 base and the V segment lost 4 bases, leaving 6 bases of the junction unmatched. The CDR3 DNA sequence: TGTGCCAGCAGCTCAGATAGACAGGGCCAAGAGACCCAGTACTTC. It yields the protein CASSSDRQGQETQYF.

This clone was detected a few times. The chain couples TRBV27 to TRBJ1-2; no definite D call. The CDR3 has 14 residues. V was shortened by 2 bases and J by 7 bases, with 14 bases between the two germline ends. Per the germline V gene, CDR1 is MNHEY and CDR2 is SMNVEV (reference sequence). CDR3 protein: CASSLSVRSGGYTF. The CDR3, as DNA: TGTGCCAGCAGTTTAAGTGTCAGGTCGGGTGGCTACACCTTC.

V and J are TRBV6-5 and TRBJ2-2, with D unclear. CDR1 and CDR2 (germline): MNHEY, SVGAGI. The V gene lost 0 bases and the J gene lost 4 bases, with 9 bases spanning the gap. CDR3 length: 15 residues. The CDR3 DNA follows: TGTGCCAGCAGTTACTCGATGCCTGCCACCGGGGAGCTGTTTTTT. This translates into CASSYSMPATGELFF.

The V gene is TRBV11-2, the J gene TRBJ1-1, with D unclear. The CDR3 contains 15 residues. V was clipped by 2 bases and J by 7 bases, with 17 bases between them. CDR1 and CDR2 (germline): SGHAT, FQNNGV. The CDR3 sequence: CASSLYPRDVLEAFF. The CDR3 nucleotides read TGTGCCAGCAGCTTATATCCTCGCGATGTCCTTGAAGCTTTCTTT.

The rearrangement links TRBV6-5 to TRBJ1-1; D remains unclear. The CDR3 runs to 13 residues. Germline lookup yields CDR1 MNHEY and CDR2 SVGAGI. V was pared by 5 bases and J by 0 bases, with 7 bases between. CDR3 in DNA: TGTGCCAGCAGTCCTGGAGTGAACACTGAAGCTTTCTTT. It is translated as CASSPGVNTEAFF.

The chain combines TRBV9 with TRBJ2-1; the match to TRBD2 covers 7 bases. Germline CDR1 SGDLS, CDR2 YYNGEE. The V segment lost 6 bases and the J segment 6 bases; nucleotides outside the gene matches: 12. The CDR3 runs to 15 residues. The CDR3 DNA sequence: TGTGCCAGCAACCCTTCCGGGACTATCGGCAATGAGCAGTTCTTC. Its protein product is CASNPSGTIGNEQFF.

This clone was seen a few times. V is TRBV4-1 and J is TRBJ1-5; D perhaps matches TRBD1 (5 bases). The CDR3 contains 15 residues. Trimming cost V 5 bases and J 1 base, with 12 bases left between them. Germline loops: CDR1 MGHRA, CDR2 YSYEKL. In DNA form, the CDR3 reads TGCGCCAGCAGCGTGGGGGTTCAGAGCAATCAGCCCCAGCATTTT. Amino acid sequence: CASSVGVQSNQPQHF.

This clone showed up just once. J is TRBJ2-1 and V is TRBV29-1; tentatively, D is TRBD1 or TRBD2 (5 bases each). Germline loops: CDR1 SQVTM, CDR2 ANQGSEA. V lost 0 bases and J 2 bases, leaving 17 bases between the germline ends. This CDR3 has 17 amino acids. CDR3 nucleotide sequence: TGCAGCGTTGAAGATGGGGGAAAGACTGGCACCTACAATGAGCAGTTCTTC. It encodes CSVEDGGKTGTYNEQFF.

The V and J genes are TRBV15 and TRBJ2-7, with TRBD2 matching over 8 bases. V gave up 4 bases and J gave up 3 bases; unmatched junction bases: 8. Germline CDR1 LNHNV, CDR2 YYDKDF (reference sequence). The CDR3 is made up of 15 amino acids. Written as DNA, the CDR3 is TGTGCCACCAGCACTGTAGCGGGAACCTTCTACGAGCAGTACTTC. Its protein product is CATSTVAGTFYEQYF.

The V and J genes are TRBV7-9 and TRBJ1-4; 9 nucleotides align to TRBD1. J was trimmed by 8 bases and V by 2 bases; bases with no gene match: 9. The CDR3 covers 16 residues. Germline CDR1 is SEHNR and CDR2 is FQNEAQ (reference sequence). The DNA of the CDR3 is TGTGCCAGCAGCTTACCCACAGGACAGGGGAAGGAAAAACTGTTTTTT. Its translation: CASSLPTGQGKEKLFF.

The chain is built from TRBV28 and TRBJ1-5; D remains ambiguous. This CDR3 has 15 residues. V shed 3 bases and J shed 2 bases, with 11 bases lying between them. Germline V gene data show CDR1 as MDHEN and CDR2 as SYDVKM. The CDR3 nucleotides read TGTGCCAGCAGTTTCACACTGGCGGGCAATCAGCCCCAGCATTTT. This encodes CASSFTLAGNQPQHF.

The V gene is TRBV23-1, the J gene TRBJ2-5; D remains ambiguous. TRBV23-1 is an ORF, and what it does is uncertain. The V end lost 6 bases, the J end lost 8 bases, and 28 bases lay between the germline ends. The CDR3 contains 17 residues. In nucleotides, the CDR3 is TGCGCCAGCAGGAAAGGGCTCGCACTAATTCCAAGAGACACCCAGTACTTC. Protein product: CASRKGLALIPRDTQYF.

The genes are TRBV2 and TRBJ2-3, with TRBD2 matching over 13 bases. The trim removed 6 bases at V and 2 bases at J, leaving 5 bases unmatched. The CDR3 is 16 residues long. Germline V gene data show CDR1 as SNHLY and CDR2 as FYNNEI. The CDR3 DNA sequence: TGTGCCAGCAGCGAGGGACTAGCGGGGTCCACAGATACGCAGTATTTT. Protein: CASSEGLAGSTDTQYF.

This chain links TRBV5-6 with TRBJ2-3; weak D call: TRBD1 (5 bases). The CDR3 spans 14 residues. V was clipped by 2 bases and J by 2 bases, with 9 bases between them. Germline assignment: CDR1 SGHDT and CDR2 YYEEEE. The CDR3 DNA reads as TGTGCCAGCAGCTTTGGGGCGGACACAGATACGCAGTATTTT. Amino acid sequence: CASSFGADTDTQYF. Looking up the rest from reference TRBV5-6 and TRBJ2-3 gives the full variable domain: DAGVTQSPTHLIKTRGQQVTLRCSPKSGHDTVSWYQQALGQGPQFIFQYYEEEERQRGNFPDRFSGHQFPNYSSELNVNALLLGDSALYLCASSFGADTDTQYFGPGTRLTVL.

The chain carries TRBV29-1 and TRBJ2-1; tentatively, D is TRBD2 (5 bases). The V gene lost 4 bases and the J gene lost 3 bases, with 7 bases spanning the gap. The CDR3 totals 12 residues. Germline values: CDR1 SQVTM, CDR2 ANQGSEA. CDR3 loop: CSVVRGYNEQFF. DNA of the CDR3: TGCAGCGTTGTTCGGGGCTACAATGAGCAGTTCTTC.